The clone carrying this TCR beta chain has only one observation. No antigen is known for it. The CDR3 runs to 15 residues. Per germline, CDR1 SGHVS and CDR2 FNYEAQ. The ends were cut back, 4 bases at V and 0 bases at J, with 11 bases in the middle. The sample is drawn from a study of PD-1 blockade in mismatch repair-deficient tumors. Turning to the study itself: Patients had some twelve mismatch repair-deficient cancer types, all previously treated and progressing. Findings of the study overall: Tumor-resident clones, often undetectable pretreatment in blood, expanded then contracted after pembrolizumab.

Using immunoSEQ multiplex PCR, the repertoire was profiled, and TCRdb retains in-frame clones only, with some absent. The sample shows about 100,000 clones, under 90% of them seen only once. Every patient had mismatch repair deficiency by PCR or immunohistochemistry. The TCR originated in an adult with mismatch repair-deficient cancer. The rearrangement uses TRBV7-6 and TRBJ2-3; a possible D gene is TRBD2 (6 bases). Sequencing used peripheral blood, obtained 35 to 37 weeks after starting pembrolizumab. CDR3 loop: CASSSGTSSTDTQYF. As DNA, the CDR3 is TGTGCCAGCAGCTCCGGGACTTCTAGCACAGATACGCAGTATTTT.